This T cell receptor (beta chain) originates from a study of T cells in Graves' hyperthyroidism and ophthalmopathy. Using RNA transcripts as the source, TCR beta CDR3 regions were amplified. The HTBI set primed first-round TCR CDR3 RT-PCR. Each CDR3 protein gets one entry after TCRdb re-called the multiplex PCR reads with MiXCR. This sample carries hundreds of thousands of distinct CDR3 sequences, just under 20% of them seen once, and the ten largest clones take 47%. Disease duration was under 3 months in the ophthalmopathy patients, who also had a Clinical Activity Score of at least 3 and a NOSPECS grade of at least 4. Using more than 8 ml of fresh peripheral blood, PBMCs were prepared. Germline loops: CDR1 DFQATT, CDR2 SNEGSKA (reference sequence). V lost 0 bases and J lost 12, with 9 bases in between. This CDR3 contains 11 residues.

The sequence came from a man in his forties with Graves' ophthalmopathy. Sequenced sample: blood. The chain recombines TRBV20-1 with TRBJ2-1, with D perhaps matching TRBD2 (5 bases). CDR3 DNA: TGCAGTGCTAGAGATGGTCGGGGGCAGTTCTTC. As protein: CSARDGRGQFF.